This T cell receptor beta chain comes out of a study of cytomegalovirus exposure and HLA in healthy donors. At the level of the study: As an earlier analysis found, 180 million or so T cells yielded 100 million to 130 million unique TCR beta sequences. An early data release held some 89 million unique TCRs from HLA-typed donors.

Primers included in the PCR were 60 Vbeta and 13 Jbeta primers. Only in-frame clones appear in the TCRdb table, and some are missing; sequencing was by immunoSEQ multiplex PCR. The data contain 150,000 to 200,000 clones, 76% of them singletons. A remark on this clone: Its antigen is not identified.

Germline CDR1 and CDR2: LNHDA and SQIVND (reference sequence). Losses at the gene ends were 1 base for V and 8 bases for J; bases not matched to a gene: 6. The CDR3 runs to 15 residues. General observations from the study: Accurate prediction of most subjects' HLA-A and HLA-B alleles from TCR beta sequences was reported. The study designated fewer than 200 TCR beta chains cytomegalovirus-associated.

Sequencing was carried out using PBMCs. The V and J genes are TRBV19 and TRBJ1-2; TRBD1 aligns across 11 bases. This TCR derives from a man between 18 and 29 years old in good health and CMV-seronegative. The CDR3 region is CASSIAGQGASGYTF. The CDR3 bases are TGTGCCAGTAGTATAGCAGGACAGGGGGCAAGCGGCTACACCTTC.